These T cell receptor beta chains were read from a single sample in a study of graft-versus-host responses after intestinal transplantation. No antigen is known for these receptors. Some clones are missing from TCRdb's copy, which holds only in-frame ones; the method was immunoSEQ multiplex PCR. The sample lists roughly 110,000 clones, 87% occurring once. The sequences come from unstimulated CD4+ T cells sorted from spleen or lymph node cells, collected before transplant. All receptors derive from a human donor who was the organ donor for an intestinal transplant. Each CDR3 is given with its conserved first and last residue. A D gene is named only where the DNA matches it firmly. Rows may omit the clone size; those that give it use once, few, many or a size class.

TRBJ1-4 TRBD1 14 . TRBV5-1 TGCGCCAGCAGTCTGGGACAGGGAGGGGAAAAACTGTTTTTT CASSLGQGGEKLFF
TRBJ1-1 TRBD1 19 few TRBV2 TGTGCCAGCAGGACAAGAGTAGGGGGGACAGGGGGAATGAACACTGAAGCTTTCTTT CASRTRVGGTGGMNTEAFF
TRBJ2-3 TRBD2 14 once TRBV29-1 TGCAGGGCGGGAGGGTCGGCGGCAACAGATACGCAGTATTTT CRAGGSAATDTQYF
TRBJ1-4 . 14 . TRBV29-1 TGCAGCGTTGCAGGGGTACCAACTAATGAAAAACTGTTTTTT CSVAGVPTNEKLFF
TRBJ2-5 TRBD2 11 once TRBV6-6 TGTGTCAGCAGTAGCGGGGAGACCCAGTACTTC CVSSSGETQYF
TRBJ2-7 TRBD1 14 . TRBV6-6 TGTGCCAGCCGGCAGGGGGCAAATTCCTACGAGCAGTACTTC CASRQGANSYEQYF
TRBJ2-5 TRBD2 17 . TRBV7-9 TGTGCCAGCAGCTTTGGACTAGCCCCGGCGTACCAAGAGACCCAGTACTTC CASSFGLAPAYQETQYF
TRBJ2-3 . 14 . TRBV9 TGTGCCAGCAGCGTAGGTCCAGCGGGAGATACGCAGTATTTT CASSVGPAGDTQYF
TRBJ1-2 TRBD1 15 . TRBV7-2 TGTGCCAGCAGCTTAGCGCCCGGACAGGGGCATGGCTACACCTTC CASSLAPGQGHGYTF
TRBJ1-6 . 15 . TRBV23-1 TGCGCCAGCAGCCAGCGGGGTCTTGCGGATTCACCCCTCCACTTT CASSQRGLADSPLHF
TRBJ2-4 . 12 . TRBV2 TGTGCCAGCAGGAATATCAAAAACATTCAGTACTTC CASRNIKNIQYF